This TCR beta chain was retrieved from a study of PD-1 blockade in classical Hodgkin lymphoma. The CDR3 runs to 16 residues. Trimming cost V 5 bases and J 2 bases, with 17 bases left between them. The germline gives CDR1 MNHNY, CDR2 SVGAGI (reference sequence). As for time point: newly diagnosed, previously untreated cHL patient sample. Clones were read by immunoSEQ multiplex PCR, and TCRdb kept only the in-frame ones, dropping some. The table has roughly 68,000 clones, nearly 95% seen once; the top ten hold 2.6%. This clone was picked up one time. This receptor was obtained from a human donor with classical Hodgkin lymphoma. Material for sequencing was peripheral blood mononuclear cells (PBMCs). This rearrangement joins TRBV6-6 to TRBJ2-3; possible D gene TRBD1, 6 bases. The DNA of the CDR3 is TGTGCCAGCAGTAAACCCGAAGGGGGAGCCACAGATACGCAGTATTTT. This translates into CASSKPEGGATDTQYF.